Presented here are 31 T cell receptor beta chains from one specimen sequenced in a study of blood T cell repertoires in COVID-19. Assay used: immunoSEQ multiplex PCR; TCRdb lists only in-frame clones, some missing. The data contain about 120,000 clones, more than 75% of them singletons. Sequenced sample: peripheral blood. The receptors originated from a woman aged 70 to 79 with COVID-19, enrolled during active disease.

The rearrangement links TRBV5-1 to TRBJ1-1, with 10 nucleotides matching TRBD1. The CDR3 totals 14 residues. Trimming cost V 2 bases and J 5 bases; bases outside gene matches: 3. Germline V gene data show CDR1 as SGHRS and CDR2 as YFSETQ. The CDR3 DNA reads as TGCGCCAGCAGCTTTGGACAGGGGGGGACTGAAGCTTTCTTT. It yields the protein CASSFGQGGTEAFF.

This chain connects TRBV28 to TRBJ1-2; perhaps TRBD1 as D (5 bases). Trimming took off 6 bases at V and 8 bases at J, with 19 bases between the two ends. Germline V lookup: CDR1 MDHEN, CDR2 SYDVKM. The CDR3 consists of 14 residues. DNA for the CDR3: TGTGCCAGCAGACAGGCAGGTGATCACTGGGGCTACACCTTC. It yields the protein CASRQAGDHWGYTF.

The CDR3 region is CASWRGPGQGAYEQYF. In DNA form, the CDR3 reads TGCGCCAGCTGGAGGGGTCCGGGGCAGGGGGCCTACGAGCAGTACTTC. The V call is TRBV5-1, the J call TRBJ2-7; TRBD1 might be the D (7 bases). Trimming cost V 7 bases and J 2 bases, with 22 bases left between them. The CDR3 has 16 residues. Germline V lookup: CDR1 SGHRS, CDR2 YFSETQ.

The rearrangement joins TRBV28 to TRBJ2-3; 8 nucleotides line up with TRBD1. This CDR3 is built from 18 residues. Looked up from germline, CDR1 is MDHEN and CDR2 is SYDVKM. The V segment lost 2 bases and the J segment 10 bases; nucleotides outside the gene matches: 20. This CDR3 is CASSLNRQGRRHPIAQYF. For the CDR3, the DNA is TGTGCCAGCAGTTTAAATAGACAGGGGAGACGCCATCCAATCGCGCAGTATTTT. Based on the CDR3 plus reference TRBV28 and TRBJ2-3, the full variable domain is DVKVTQSSRYLVKRTGEKVFLECVQDMDHENMFWYRQDPGLGLRLIYFSYDVKMKEKGDIPEGYSVSREKKERFSLILESASTNQTSMYLCASSLNRQGRRHPIAQYFGPGTRLTVL.

The chain has TRBV27 and TRBJ2-3; 9 positions agree with TRBD2. CDR3 length: 16 amino acids. Trimming at V came to 8 bases and at J to 0 bases, leaving 9 bases not matched to a gene. Germline CDR1 is MNHEY and CDR2 is SMNVEV (reference sequence). DNA of the CDR3: TGTGCCAGCCGATACCTTAGCGGGGGAAGCACAGATACGCAGTATTTT. Its protein is CASRYLSGGSTDTQYF.

The chain uses TRBV5-6 and TRBJ2-4; tentative D call: TRBD1 (5 bases). The CDR3 totals 15 residues. The V gene's germline CDR1 is SGHDT and CDR2 YYEEEE. The ends were cut back, 2 bases at V and 0 bases at J, with 9 bases in the middle. Here the CDR3 reads CASSLGQLAKNIQYF. The DNA of the CDR3 is TGTGCCAGCAGCTTAGGACAACTAGCCAAAAACATTCAGTACTTC.

The chain has TRBV15 and TRBJ2-2, with TRBD2 as a possible D gene (5 bases). Germline V gives CDR1 LNHNV, CDR2 YYDKDF (reference sequence). CDR3 length: 17 residues. Deletions cut 3 bases from V and 3 bases from J, with 17 bases between. The CDR3 loop is CATSSLIRGWHTGELFF. The CDR3 DNA follows: TGTGCCACCAGCAGCTTAATACGGGGATGGCACACCGGGGAGCTGTTTTTT. The whole variable domain, remainder taken from reference TRBV15 and TRBJ2-2, is DAMVIQNPRYQVTQFGKPVTLSCSQTLNHNVMYWYQQKSSQAPKLLFHYYDKDFNNEADTPDNFQSRRPNTSFCFLDIRSPGLGDTAMYLCATSSLIRGWHTGELFFGEGSRLTVL.

J is TRBJ2-3 and V is TRBV18; D uncertain. Trimming took off 2 bases at V and 4 bases at J, with 7 bases between the two ends. The germline CDR1 and CDR2 sequences are KGHSH and LQKENI. The CDR3 has 13 amino acids. The CDR3 sequence is CASSPEPADTQYF. The DNA for the CDR3 is TGTGCCAGCTCACCAGAGCCGGCAGATACGCAGTATTTT.

This chain joins TRBV25-1 and TRBJ2-7; tentative D call: TRBD2 (5 bases). The germline V gene encodes CDR1 MGHDK and CDR2 SYGVNS. The CDR3 length is 14 residues. V was shortened by 1 base and J by 9 bases, with 16 bases between the two germline ends. The chain's CDR3 is CASSEWVEGASQYF. The CDR3 DNA reads as TGTGCCAGCAGTGAATGGGTTGAGGGCGCCTCGCAGTACTTC.

The chain employs TRBV6-1 and TRBJ1-3; 10 bases are a match to TRBD1. Trimming removed 5 bases from V and 2 bases from J; junction bases left unmatched: 3. From germline, CDR1 is MNHNS and CDR2 SASEGT. This CDR3 has 15 amino acids. The CDR3 bases are TGTGCCAGCAGTCGGGGACAGGGGCCTGGAAACACCATATATTTT. Translation: CASSRGQGPGNTIYF.

The chain has TRBV3-1 (or the pseudogene TRBV3-2) and TRBJ1-1; TRBD1 matches 9 bases. V lost 2 bases to trimming and J lost 10 bases; unmatched junction nucleotides: 5. This CDR3 comprises 13 residues. Looked up from germline, CDR1 is LGHDT and CDR2 is YNNKEL (reference sequence). CDR3 amino acids: CASSQPGTGLAFF. CDR3 DNA: TGTGCCAGCAGCCAACCGGGGACAGGGTTAGCTTTCTTT.

This clone has ten or more counts. The chain recombines TRBV21-1 with TRBJ1-6. TRBV21-1 counts as a pseudogene. The CDR3 covers 19 residues. The CDR3 coding sequence is TGTGCCAGCAGCATTCTAGATAAGGCCTTCAGCTCCTATAATTCACCCCTCCACTTT. Its translation is CASSILDKAFSSYNSPLHF.

This clone has only a few counts. The chain employs TRBV6-6 and TRBJ2-1, with D maybe TRBD1 (6 bases). The CDR3 is 15 amino acids. V lost 7 bases to trimming and J lost 8 bases, with 21 bases between them. Per germline, CDR1 MNHNY and CDR2 SVGAGI (reference sequence). The CDR3 DNA reads TGTGCCAGCACCCCAACCGGGACATTGCGAGATGAGCAGTTCTTC. Its translation: CASTPTGTLRDEQFF.

This chain uses TRBV15 with TRBJ1-6, with D uncertain. The CDR3 has 15 residues. V dropped 0 bases and J dropped 7 bases, with 10 bases sitting between them. CDR1 and CDR2 from the germline V gene are LNHNV and YYDKDF (reference sequence). CDR3 sequence: CATSRDVGENSPLHF. DNA for the CDR3: TGTGCCACCAGCAGAGATGTGGGAGAAAATTCACCCCTCCACTTT.

The chain recombines TRBV19 with TRBJ2-5; D may be TRBD1 (6 bases). The V end lost 8 bases, the J end lost 2 bases, and 15 bases lay between the germline ends. CDR1 is LNHDA and CDR2 is SQIVND in the germline V gene (reference sequence). This CDR3 is 14 amino acids long. CDR3 residues: CASGLRGIQETQYF. The CDR3 DNA sequence: TGTGCCAGTGGGCTGAGGGGGATTCAAGAGACCCAGTACTTC.

The V call is TRBV18, the J call TRBJ2-7, with a tentative D call TRBD1 (6 bases). Germline V lookup: CDR1 KGHSH, CDR2 LQKENI. With 3 bases removed from V and 5 bases from J, the gap between germline ends came to 11 bases. CDR3 length: 13 amino acids. CDR3 loop: CASSPTGSNEQYF. CDR3 coding DNA: TGTGCCAGCTCACCCACAGGGTCCAACGAGCAGTACTTC.

This clone came up a few times. The rearrangement links TRBV7-8 to TRBJ2-7; D is ambiguous. The CDR3 consists of 13 residues. The germline V and J ends were trimmed by 5 bases and 2 bases, with 10 bases remaining between them. From germline, CDR1 is SGHVS and CDR2 FQNEAQ. CDR3 DNA: TGTGCCAGCAGCCCCCGGGTAACCTACGAGCAGTACTTC. Its translation is CASSPRVTYEQYF.

V is TRBV3-1 (or the pseudogene TRBV3-2) and J is TRBJ2-2; D unclear. Trimming shortened V by 1 base and J by 1 base, and 10 bases separated the two germline ends. The CDR3 spans 16 residues. Per germline, CDR1 LGHDT and CDR2 YNNKEL (reference sequence). CDR3 sequence reads: CASSQAPVVNTGELFF. CDR3 bases: TGTGCCAGCAGCCAAGCCCCGGTAGTGAACACCGGGGAGCTGTTTTTT.

The rearrangement links TRBV7-6 to TRBJ2-7; tentative D call: TRBD2 (7 bases). Germline V gene sequence: CDR1 SGHVS, CDR2 FNYEAQ. CDR3 length equals 17 residues. Trimming stripped 0 bases from V and 1 base from J, with 16 bases between. CDR3 region: CASSLAGGPPFSYEQYF. DNA of the CDR3: TGTGCCAGCAGCTTAGCGGGGGGGCCTCCATTTTCCTACGAGCAGTACTTC.

This CDR3 is CASSGQGEQRWEWVEFQPQHF. In DNA, the CDR3 is TGTGCCAGCAGCGGACAGGGGGAGCAACGGTGGGAGTGGGTTGAATTCCAGCCCCAGCATTTT. The V call is TRBV21-1, the J call TRBJ1-5; the table gives TRBD1 as D, unverified against the DNA. TRBV21-1 corresponds to a pseudogene. This CDR3 contains 21 residues.

This chain connects TRBV14 to TRBJ1-6, with 7 bases identical to TRBD1. The V and J ends lost 5 bases and 10 bases, in that order; junction bases with no gene match: 5. Germline V lookup: CDR1 SGHDN, CDR2 FVKESK. The CDR3 consists of 13 residues. DNA for the CDR3: TGTGCCAGCAGCTACGACAGGGCCTCACCCCTCCACTTT. Translating gives CASSYDRASPLHF.

The V and J genes are TRBV5-5 and TRBJ1-4, with 8 positions matching TRBD1. CDR1 is SGHKS, CDR2 YYEKEE, per germline (reference sequence). The CDR3 runs 14 residues. V gave up 2 bases and J gave up 5 bases; unmatched junction bases: 2. CDR3 nucleotides: TGTGCCAGCAGCTTCCGGGACAGGAATGAAAAACTGTTTTTT. This gives the protein CASSFRDRNEKLFF.

This sequence joins TRBV9 and TRBJ1-6; D gene uncertain. V lost 0 bases and J 7 bases, leaving 11 bases between the germline ends. This CDR3 comprises 15 residues. CDR1 and CDR2 from the germline V gene are SGDLS and YYNGEE. The CDR3 region has the DNA TGTGCCAGCAGCGTAGCTCTGACAACGAATTCACCCCTCCACTTT. Protein sequence: CASSVALTTNSPLHF. Supplemented by reference TRBV9 and TRBJ1-6, the full variable domain reads DSGVTQTPKHLITATGQRVTLRCSPRSGDLSVYWYQQSLDQGLQFLIQYYNGEERAKGNILERFSAQQFPDLHSELNLSSLELGDSALYFCASSVALTTNSPLHFGNGTRLTVT.

This chain links TRBV18 with TRBJ1-5; the D is unclear. CDR1 and CDR2 from the germline V gene are KGHSH and LQKENI. The length of the CDR3 is 15 residues. V gave up 2 bases and J gave up 3 bases, with 11 bases separating them. The DNA of the CDR3 is TGTGCCAGCTCACCATTCGGGGATCCCAATCAGCCCCAGCATTTT. Translated: CASSPFGDPNQPQHF.

CDR3 DNA: TGTGCCAGCAGCTCTCTTTTCAGGGTGAACACTGAAGCTTTCTTT. Its translation is CASSSLFRVNTEAFF. This rearrangement joins TRBV28 to TRBJ1-1, with D maybe TRBD1 (5 bases). Per germline, CDR1 MDHEN and CDR2 SYDVKM. The CDR3 sequence is 15 residues long. Trimming removed 6 bases from V and 0 bases from J, with 14 bases in between.

The genes are TRBV5-4 and TRBJ2-5, with TRBD2 matching 10 bases. Germline CDR1 is SGHNT and CDR2 is YYREEE (reference sequence). V dropped 4 bases and J dropped 5; count of bases not matched to a gene: 5. There are 14 residues in the CDR3. CDR3 sequence (DNA): TGTGCCAGCAGCGTAAGCGGGGGGGCGGAGACCCAGTACTTC. Its translation is CASSVSGGAETQYF.

This rearrangement joins TRBV11-1 to TRBJ1-2; 7 nucleotides align to TRBD1. The CDR3 runs 13 residues. Losses at the gene ends were 4 bases for V and 3 bases for J; bases not matched to a gene: 2. Germline CDR1 reads SGHAT; CDR2 reads FQDESV (reference sequence). The CDR3 here is CASSYGTDYGYTF. Here the CDR3 DNA reads TGTGCCAGCAGCTACGGGACAGACTATGGCTACACCTTC.

In DNA form, the CDR3 reads TGTGCCAGCAGCCCAAACCCGGGACAGAGCTCCTACGAGCAGTACTTC. This translates into CASSPNPGQSSYEQYF. This chain joins TRBV3-1 (or the pseudogene TRBV3-2) and TRBJ2-7; 7 positions agree with TRBD1. This CDR3 has 16 amino acids. Germline-derived CDR1 and CDR2 are LGHDT and YNNKEL (reference sequence). With V trimmed by 4 bases and J by 0 bases, 9 bases remained unmatched.

V usage is TRBV27 and J usage is TRBJ2-7; the D is unclear. Trimming left V 4 bases short and J 1 base short, with 14 bases between. Germline V CDR1 and CDR2: MNHEY, SMNVEV (reference sequence). This CDR3 comprises 15 residues. This chain's CDR3 is CASSSFGGKSYEQYF. The CDR3 coding sequence is TGTGCCAGCAGTTCCTTTGGCGGTAAATCCTACGAGCAGTACTTC.

The chain is built from TRBV11-2 and TRBJ1-1; the match to TRBD1 covers 11 bases. The ends lost 1 base at V and 6 bases at J; junction bases unmatched: 7. CDR1 is SGHAT, CDR2 FQNNGV, per germline. The CDR3 spans 16 residues. The CDR3 protein is CASSLVLGQGGSEAFF. The DNA for the CDR3 is TGTGCCAGCAGCTTAGTACTGGGACAGGGGGGATCTGAAGCTTTCTTT.

The rearrangement links TRBV6-5 to TRBJ1-2; D possibly corresponds to TRBD1 (5 bases). This CDR3 spans 12 amino acids. The V gene lost 5 bases and the J gene lost 6 bases, with 10 bases spanning the gap. The germline CDR1 and CDR2 sequences are MNHEY and SVGAGI. CDR3 in DNA: TGTGCCAGCAGTCAGGGTCGCCATGGCTACACCTTC. Translating gives CASSQGRHGYTF.